This T cell receptor beta chain emerged from a study of post-analysis software for immune sequencing data. Whole-study results and caveats: There were roughly 5 TRBV segments more frequent in patients than controls, and TRBV5-6, TRBV5-1 and TRBV20-1 were among them.

This clonotype has a count of ten or more. The antigen remains unidentified. V dropped 4 bases and J dropped 6 bases, with 10 bases sitting between them. From germline, CDR1 is MNHEY and CDR2 SMNVEV (reference sequence). CDR3 length: 13 amino acids. Unique molecular identifiers tagged the TCR beta cDNA libraries. TCRdb re-derived calls from the PCR reads in MiXCR, one entry per CDR3 protein. The table shows about 210,000 distinct CDR3 sequences, with around 30% occurring only once. Material for sequencing was blood. V usage is TRBV27 and J usage is TRBJ2-1; no clear D gene. This clonotype was obtained from a girl younger than 18 with multiple sclerosis. The CDR3 loop reads CASSYASPNEQFF. The CDR3 DNA sequence: TGTGCCAGCAGTTATGCTAGTCCCAATGAGCAGTTCTTC.